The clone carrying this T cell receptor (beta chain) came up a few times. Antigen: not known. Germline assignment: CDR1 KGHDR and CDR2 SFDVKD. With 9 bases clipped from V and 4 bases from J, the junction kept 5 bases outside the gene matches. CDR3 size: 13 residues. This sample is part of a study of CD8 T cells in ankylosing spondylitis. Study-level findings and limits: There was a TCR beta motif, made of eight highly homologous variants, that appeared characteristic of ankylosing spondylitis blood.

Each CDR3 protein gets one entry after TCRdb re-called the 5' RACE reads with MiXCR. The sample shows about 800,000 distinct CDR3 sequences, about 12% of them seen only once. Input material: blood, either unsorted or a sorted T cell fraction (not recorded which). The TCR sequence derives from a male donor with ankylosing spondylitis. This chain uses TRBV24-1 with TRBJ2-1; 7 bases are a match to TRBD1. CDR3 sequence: CATGDRAYNEQFF. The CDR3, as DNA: TGTGCCACCGGAGACAGGGCTTACAATGAGCAGTTCTTC.